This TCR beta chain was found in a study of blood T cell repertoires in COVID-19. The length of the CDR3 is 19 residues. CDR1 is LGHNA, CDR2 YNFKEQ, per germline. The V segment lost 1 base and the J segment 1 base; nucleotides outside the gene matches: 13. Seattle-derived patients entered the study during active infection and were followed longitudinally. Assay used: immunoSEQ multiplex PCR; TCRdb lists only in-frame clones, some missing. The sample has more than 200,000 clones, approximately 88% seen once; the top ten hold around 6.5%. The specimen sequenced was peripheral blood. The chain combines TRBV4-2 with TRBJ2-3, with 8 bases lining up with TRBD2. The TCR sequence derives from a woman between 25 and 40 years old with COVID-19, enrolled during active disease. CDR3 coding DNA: TGTGCCAGCAGCCAAGTCTTCGGGGTCATAGCGGGGCGCACAGATACGCAGTATTTT. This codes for CASSQVFGVIAGRTDTQYF.